The present T cell receptor beta chain was sequenced within a study of blood T cell repertoires in COVID-19. Background on the study: The analysed material was cDNA or gDNA that came from T cells, B-cell-depleted T cells, or PBMCs.

V was pared by 4 bases and J by 2 bases, with 12 bases between. The CDR3 sequence is 14 residues long. CDR1 GTSNPN and CDR2 SVGIG come from the germline V gene (reference sequence). In the original workflow: Amplifying reference gene primers gave estimates of nucleated cell counts. Measured with immunoSEQ multiplex PCR; TCRdb has only the in-frame clones, and not every one. V and J calls and clone size are those listed in that table; D and trimming were worked out from the DNA. The data hold 55,000 to 75,000 clones, with 73% observed a single time. The specimen was peripheral blood. V and J are TRBV30 and TRBJ2-1; the D gene is possibly TRBD1 (5 bases). This clonotype was sampled from a man in his 60s with acute or convalescent COVID-19. The CDR3 DNA is TGTGCCTGGACGCTGGACACCGCCTACAATGAGCAGTTCTTC. This encodes CAWTLDTAYNEQFF.